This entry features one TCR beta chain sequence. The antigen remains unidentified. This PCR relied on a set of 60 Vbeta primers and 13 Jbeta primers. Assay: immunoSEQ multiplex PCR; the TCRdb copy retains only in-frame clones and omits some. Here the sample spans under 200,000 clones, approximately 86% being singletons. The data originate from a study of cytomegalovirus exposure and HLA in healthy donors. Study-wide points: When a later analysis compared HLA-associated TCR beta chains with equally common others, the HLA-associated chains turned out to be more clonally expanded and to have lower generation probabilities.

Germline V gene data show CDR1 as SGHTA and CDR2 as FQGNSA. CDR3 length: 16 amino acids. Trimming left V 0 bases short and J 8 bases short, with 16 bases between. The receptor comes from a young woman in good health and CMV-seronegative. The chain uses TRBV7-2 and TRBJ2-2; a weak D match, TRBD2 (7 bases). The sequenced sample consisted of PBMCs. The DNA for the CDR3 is TGTGCCAGCAGCTTAGCGAGGGGGGGCGTAACGGGGGAGCTGTTTTTT. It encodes CASSLARGGVTGELFF.